The following is a T cell receptor beta chain sequence with its context. Its antigen remains unidentified. This may be a read error: a much more frequent sequence differs by one nucleotide. The time point: sample taken at primary tumor resection. This sample stems from a study of spatial heterogeneity in lung cancer. As for the study in general: Counts of TCR transcripts in tumor regions tracked strongly with a T cell module score that came from matched bulk RNA-seq.

Germline loops: CDR1 SGHVS, CDR2 FNYEAQ. The CDR3 loop spans 16 amino acids. Via MiXCR, TCRdb re-called the 5' RACE reads, giving one row per CDR3 protein. The sample includes about 100,000 distinct CDR3 sequences, 3.5% to 5% of them seen just once. Study-wide results and caveats: Expanded alpha and beta TCR counts within tumors tracked tumor mutation counts.

The source material was lung tumor tissue, sampled at surgery. The clonotype comes from a male donor with early-stage non-small cell lung cancer. V and J are TRBV7-6 and TRBJ2-3, with unresolved D. The CDR3 DNA is TGTGCCAGCAGCATCTTAGAGAGAGGCCCTTCAGATACGCTGTATTTT. Its translation: CASSILERGPSDTLYF.